Shown below are 5 T cell receptor beta chains from a single sample sequenced in a study of shared clonotypes between healthy human individuals. Naive CD8 cells lacked CD45RO and underwent positive selection for CCR7, leaving out terminally differentiated effector memory CD45RA+ cells. The method was immunoSEQ multiplex PCR; TCRdb's version includes in-frame clones alone and lacks a portion of them. Among about 2 million clones listed, less than 95% were seen once. Sequencing was done on a sample of naive CD8+ T cells sorted from blood. All receptors derive from a man younger than 30 in good health.

This clone is a singleton in its sample. CDR3 region: CASSSYGQGAGNEQFF. As DNA, the CDR3 is TGTGCCAGCAGCTCCTACGGACAGGGGGCGGGGAATGAGCAGTTCTTC. The chain has TRBV7-6 and TRBJ2-1; the match to TRBD1 covers 11 bases. The V and J ends lost 4 bases and 7 bases, in that order; junction bases with no gene match: 9. Germline lookup yields CDR1 SGHVS and CDR2 FNYEAQ. The CDR3 sequence is 16 residues long.

V usage is TRBV30 and J usage is TRBJ2-7; D possibly corresponds to TRBD2 (5 bases). In germline, CDR1 is GTSNPN, CDR2 SVGIG (reference sequence). This CDR3 region has 13 residues. V gave up 2 bases and J gave up 3 bases, with 11 bases separating them. The CDR3 sequence: CAWSLDGNYEQYF. In DNA, the CDR3 is TGTGCCTGGAGTTTGGACGGGAACTACGAGCAGTACTTC.

The chain couples TRBV28 to TRBJ2-7; D perhaps matches TRBD1 (6 bases). CDR1 and CDR2 (germline): MDHEN, SYDVKM. This CDR3 contains 15 residues. V was pared by 6 bases and J by 5 bases, with 20 bases between. The CDR3 bases are TGTGCCAGCAGCCCCGAGGGCAGGGGTTACAACGAGCAGTACTTC. Encoded protein: CASSPEGRGYNEQYF. The full variable domain, with the rest looked up from reference TRBV28 and TRBJ2-7, is DVKVTQSSRYLVKRTGEKVFLECVQDMDHENMFWYRQDPGLGLRLIYFSYDVKMKEKGDIPEGYSVSREKKERFSLILESASTNQTSMYLCASSPEGRGYNEQYFGPGTRLTVT.

This clone appeared once. The chain combines TRBV5-1 with TRBJ1-2; D call uncertain. V dropped 6 bases and J dropped 8 bases, with 20 bases sitting between them. Germline lookup yields CDR1 SGHRS and CDR2 YFSETQ. The CDR3 loop spans 14 amino acids. CDR3 coding DNA: TGCGCCAGCATTCCCTCACCGGGTATAATGGGCTACACCTTC. This codes for CASIPSPGIMGYTF.

The V call is TRBV7-9, the J call TRBJ2-5, with TRBD2 identical over 9 bases. CDR3 size: 16 residues. V dropped 4 bases and J dropped 4; count of bases not matched to a gene: 10. Per the germline V gene, CDR1 is SEHNR and CDR2 is FQNEAQ (reference sequence). DNA of the CDR3: TGTGCCAGCAGCTCGCCCCTGCGGGGGGGAGGAGAGACCCAGTACTTC. As protein: CASSSPLRGGGETQYF.